This TCR beta chain was profiled in a study of T cell responses to AZD1222 COVID-19 vaccine. Study conclusions and caveats: Reportedly, close to half of spike-specific TCRs are directed against unmutated variant regions. Repertoire collection took place solely once the T cell response had peaked.

In regard to this clone: Antigen unknown.

V was pared by 3 bases and J by 4 bases, with 16 bases between. Germline V gene sequence: CDR1 SGDLS, CDR2 YYNGEE. The CDR3 runs to 15 residues. Here immunoSEQ multiplex PCR was the method, and the copy in TCRdb shows in-frame clones only, minus some. Of around 140,000 clones in the sample, 91% were seen once. The rearrangement joins TRBV9 to TRBJ1-1; weak D call: TRBD1 (6 bases). The receptor's source is an adult who received the AZD1222 COVID-19 vaccine. The sequences come from peripheral blood, collected 28 days after the second AZD1222 dose. CDR3 nucleotide sequence: TGTGCCAGCAGCGGGCAGGGGCGGCGAGGCACTGAAGCTTTCTTT. Protein: CASSGQGRRGTEAFF.